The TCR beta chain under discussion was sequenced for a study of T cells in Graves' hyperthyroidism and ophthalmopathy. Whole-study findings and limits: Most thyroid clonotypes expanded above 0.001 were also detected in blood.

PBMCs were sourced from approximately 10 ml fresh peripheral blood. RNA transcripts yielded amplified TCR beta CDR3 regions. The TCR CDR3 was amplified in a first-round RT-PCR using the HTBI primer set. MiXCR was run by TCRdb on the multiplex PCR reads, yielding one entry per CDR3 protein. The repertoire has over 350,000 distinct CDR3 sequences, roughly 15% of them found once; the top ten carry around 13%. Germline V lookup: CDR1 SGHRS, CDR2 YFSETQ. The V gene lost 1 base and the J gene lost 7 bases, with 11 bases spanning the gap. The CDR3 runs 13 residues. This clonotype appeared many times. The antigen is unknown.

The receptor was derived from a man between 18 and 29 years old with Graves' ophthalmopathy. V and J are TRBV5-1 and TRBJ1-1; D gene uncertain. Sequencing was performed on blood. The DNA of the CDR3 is TGCGCCAGCAGCTTGCTTTACAGACATGAAGCTTTCTTT. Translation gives CASSLLYRHEAFF.